This entry lists 3 T cell receptor beta chains sequenced from one sample in a study of Graves' ophthalmopathy and Graves' hyperthyroidism. RNA served as the template for amplifying TCR beta CDR3 regions. Second-round multiplex PCR followed a first-round RT-PCR using HTBI primers. TCRdb re-derived calls from the multiplex PCR reads in MiXCR, one entry per CDR3 protein. Of 900,000 to 1,200,000 distinct CDR3 sequences listed, roughly two fifths are singletons. What was sequenced was peripheral blood or thyroid tissue (not recorded which). These receptors came from an adult man with Graves' hyperthyroidism.

The table lists this clonotype with a count of one. The rearrangement joins TRBV7-2 to TRBJ1-6; 7 bases agree with TRBD1. Germline V gene lookup returns CDR1 SGHTA and CDR2 FQGNSA. J lost 7 bases, V lost 1 base, and 10 bases had no gene match. The CDR3 sequence is 17 residues long. The CDR3 nucleotides read TGTGCCAGCAGCTTAGTTCTTAGGGGACAGAGGAATTCACCCCTCCACTTT. It translates to CASSLVLRGQRNSPLHF.

The chain joins TRBV6-5 to TRBJ1-2; D uncertain. V shed 5 bases and J shed 8 bases, with 12 bases lying between them. The CDR3 has 12 residues. The V gene's germline CDR1 is MNHEY and CDR2 SVGAGI. CDR3 DNA sequence: TGTGCCAGCAGTGAACAAAAACGAGGCTACACCTTC. It yields the protein CASSEQKRGYTF.

This clonotype showed up many times. The V and J genes are TRBV6-2 or TRBV6-3 and TRBJ1-1; D not certain. With 7 bases removed from V and 0 bases from J, the gap between germline ends came to 9 bases. Germline V lookup: CDR1 MNHEY, CDR2 SVGEGT. The CDR3 covers 13 residues. Here the CDR3 reads CASKRILNTEAFF. The CDR3 nucleotides read TGTGCCAGCAAGCGGATATTGAACACTGAAGCTTTCTTT.